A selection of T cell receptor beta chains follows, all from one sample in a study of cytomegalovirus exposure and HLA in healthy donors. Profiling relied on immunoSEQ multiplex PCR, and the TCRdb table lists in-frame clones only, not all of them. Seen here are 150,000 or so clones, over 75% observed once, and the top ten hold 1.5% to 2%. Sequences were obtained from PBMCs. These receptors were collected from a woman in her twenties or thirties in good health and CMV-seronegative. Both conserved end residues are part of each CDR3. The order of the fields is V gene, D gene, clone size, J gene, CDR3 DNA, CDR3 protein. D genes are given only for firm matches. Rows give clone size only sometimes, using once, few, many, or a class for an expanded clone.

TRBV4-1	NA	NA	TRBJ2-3	TGCGCCAGCAGCCAAGGGTCTGGCGGGTCCCCAGATACGCAGTATTTT	CASSQGSGGSPDTQYF
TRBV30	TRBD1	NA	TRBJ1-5	TGTGCCTGGAGTGTACAGGGGGCGGGTCAGCCCCAGCATTTT	CAWSVQGAGQPQHF
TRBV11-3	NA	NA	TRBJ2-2	TGTGCCAGCAGCTTACCCACCTCCGGGACCGGGGAGCTGTTTTTT	CASSLPTSGTGELFF
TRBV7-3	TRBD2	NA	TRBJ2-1	TGTGCCAGCAGCTTAACAAGCGGGAGGGCCGCCTTCTCCTACAATGAGCAGTTCTTC	CASSLTSGRAAFSYNEQFF
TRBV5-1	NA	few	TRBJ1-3	TGCGCCAGCAGCTTCAGGGGTAATGAAAACACCATATATTTT	CASSFRGNENTIYF
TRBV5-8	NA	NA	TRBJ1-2	TGTGCCAGCAGCTTGGCGTTCCGGGGGGTCTATGGCTACACCTTC	CASSLAFRGVYGYTF
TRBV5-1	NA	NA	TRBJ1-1	TGCGCCAGCAGCCTCCGGACTGAGAACACTGAAGCTTTCTTT	CASSLRTENTEAFF
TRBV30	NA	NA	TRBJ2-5	TGTGCCGCAAGGGGGGGGGTACAAGAGACCCAGTACTTC	CAARGGVQETQYF
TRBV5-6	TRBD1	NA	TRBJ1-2	TGTGCCAGCAGCTTTGACACAGGGGGTGGCTACACCTTC	CASSFDTGGGYTF
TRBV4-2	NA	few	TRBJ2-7	TGTGCCAGCAGCCCGCGGATCGATCGCCTCTACGAGCAGTACTTC	CASSPRIDRLYEQYF
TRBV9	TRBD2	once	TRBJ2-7	TGTGCCAGCAGCGTAGTGGCGGGAGGGCCTAACTACGAGCAGTACTTC	CASSVVAGGPNYEQYF
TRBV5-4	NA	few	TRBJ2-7	TGTGCCAGCAGCTTGTCGGGTTTCGGGGGGCTTGAGGGCGAGCAGTACTTC	CASSLSGFGGLEGEQYF
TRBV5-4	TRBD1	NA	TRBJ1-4	TGTGCCAGCAGCCCGGGACAGGGCTGGTCTAATGAAAAACTGTTTTTT	CASSPGQGWSNEKLFF
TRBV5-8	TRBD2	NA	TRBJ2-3	TGTGCCAGCAGCTTGGAACTAGCGGGGGGTTCATCAGATACGCAGTATTTT	CASSLELAGGSSDTQYF
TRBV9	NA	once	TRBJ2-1	TGTGCCAGCAGCGTAGCGGGTTGGTATGATGAGCAGTTCTTC	CASSVAGWYDEQFF
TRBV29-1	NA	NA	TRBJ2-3	TGCAGCACTGGTGGCGGATTTACAGATACGCAGTATTTT	CSTGGGFTDTQYF
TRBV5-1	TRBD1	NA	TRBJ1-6	TGCGCCAGCAGTACAGGGGGCTACGGGTCACCCCTCCACTTT	CASSTGGYGSPLHF
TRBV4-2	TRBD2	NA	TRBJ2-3	TGTGCCAGCAGCCAAGATGGAAAGCGGGGGACCACAGATACGCAGTATTTT	CASSQDGKRGTTDTQYF
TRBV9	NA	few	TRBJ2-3	TGTGCCAGCAGCGTGGAAACGGCTAGAGCAGATACGCAGTATTTT	CASSVETARADTQYF
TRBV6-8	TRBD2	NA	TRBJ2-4	TGTGCCAGCAGCCGCGGGGGTAAAATCTACAAAAACATTCAGTACTTC	CASSRGGKIYKNIQYF
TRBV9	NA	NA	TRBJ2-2	TGTGCCAGCAGCGACGGAGGGAACACCGGGGAGCTGTTTTTT	CASSDGGNTGELFF
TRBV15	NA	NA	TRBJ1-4	TGTGCCACCAGCAGATCCCCGACAGCAACTAATGAAAAACTGTTTTTT	CATSRSPTATNEKLFF
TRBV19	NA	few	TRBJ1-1	TGTGCCAGTAGTCCGGTGGAGGGATTGAACACTGAAGCTTTCTTT	CASSPVEGLNTEAFF
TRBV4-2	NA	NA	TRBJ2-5	TGTGCCAGCAGCCACCAAGGTGGAGGAACGGGGCAAGAGACCCAGTACTTC	CASSHQGGGTGQETQYF
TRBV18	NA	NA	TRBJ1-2	TGTGCCAGCTCGCCCGGACTAATGGAGGGCTACACCTTC	CASSPGLMEGYTF
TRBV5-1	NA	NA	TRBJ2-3	TGCGCCAGCAGCTTGGTACCCCCGCAGGGTACGCAGTATTTT	CASSLVPPQGTQYF
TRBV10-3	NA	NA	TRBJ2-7	TGTGCCATCAGTGTTCAGGGGATGTACGAGCAGTACTTC	CAISVQGMYEQYF
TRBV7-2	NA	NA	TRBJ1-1	TGTGCCAGCAGCTCTGACCTGGTGGGAGGAGGCACTGAAGCTTTCTTT	CASSSDLVGGGTEAFF
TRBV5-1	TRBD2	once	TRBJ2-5	TGCGTCAGCAGCTCACTAGCGGGGGACCTGTACCAAGAGACCCAGTACTTC	CVSSSLAGDLYQETQYF
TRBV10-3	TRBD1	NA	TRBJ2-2	TGTGCCATCAGTGAAAGATCAACAGGGGGCGCGAACACCGGGGAGCTGTTTTTT	CAISERSTGGANTGELFF
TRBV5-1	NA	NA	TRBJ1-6	TGCGCCAGCAGCTTCGAGGCGCATCGGGCCCTCCACTTT	CASSFEAHRALHF
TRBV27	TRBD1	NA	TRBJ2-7	TGTGCCAGCAGGAGAGGGCAGGGGGCGGACGAGCAGTACTTC	CASRRGQGADEQYF
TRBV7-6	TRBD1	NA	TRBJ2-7	TGTGCCAGCAGCTTAGCGCTGGGACAGGCCACCTACGAGCAGTACTTC	CASSLALGQATYEQYF
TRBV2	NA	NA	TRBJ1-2	TGTGCCAGCAGTGTTCAGGGTGGCAACTATGGCTACACCTTC	CASSVQGGNYGYTF
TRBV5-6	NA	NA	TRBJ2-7	TGTGCCAGCAGCTTGGGACAATTCTACGAGCAGTACTTC	CASSLGQFYEQYF
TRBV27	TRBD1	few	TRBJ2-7	TGTGCCAGCAGTACCGCGGGACAGGGGGCCTCCTACGAGCAGTACTTC	CASSTAGQGASYEQYF
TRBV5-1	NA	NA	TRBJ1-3	TGCGCCAGCAGCTTGCCGTCAGATTCTGGAAACACCATATATTTT	CASSLPSDSGNTIYF
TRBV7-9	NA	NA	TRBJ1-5	TGTGCCAGCAGCTTAGGAACAGGCAATCAGCCCCAGCATTTT	CASSLGTGNQPQHF
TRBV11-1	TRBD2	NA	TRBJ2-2	TGTGCCAGCACCCGGACTAGCGGGAGGGAGAACACCGGGGAGCTGTTTTTT	CASTRTSGRENTGELFF
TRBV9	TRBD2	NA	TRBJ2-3	TGTGCCAGCAGCGTACCCACAAGCGGACTAGCGGGAGGCAACGCCGAGACAGATACGCAGTATTTT	CASSVPTSGLAGGNAETDTQYF
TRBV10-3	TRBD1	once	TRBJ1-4	TGTGCCATCAGTGAGTCGAGGACAGGGGGGAATGAAAAACTGTTTTTT	CAISESRTGGNEKLFF
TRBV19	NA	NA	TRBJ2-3	TGTGCCAGTAGTCCGGGCAGGGTACTGGATACGCAGTATTTT	CASSPGRVLDTQYF
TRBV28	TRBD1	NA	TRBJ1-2	TGTGCCAGCAGTCGCCGGGACAGCTATGGCTACACCTTC	CASSRRDSYGYTF
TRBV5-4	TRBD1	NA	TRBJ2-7	TGTGCCAGCAGCACCGGGACAGGGGCCTACGAGCAGTACTTC	CASSTGTGAYEQYF
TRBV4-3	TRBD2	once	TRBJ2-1	TGCGCCAGCAGCCTATTAGCGGGGACCTACAATGAGCAGTTCTTC	CASSLLAGTYNEQFF
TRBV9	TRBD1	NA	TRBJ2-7	TGTGCCAGCAGCCCAGACAGGGGCCACGAGCAGTACTTC	CASSPDRGHEQYF
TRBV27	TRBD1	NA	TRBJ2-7	TGTGCCAGCAGTCTCCAACCGGGACAGGGGGTTGACGAGCAGTACTTC	CASSLQPGQGVDEQYF
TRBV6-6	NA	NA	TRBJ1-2	TGTGCCAGCAGTTACCTCGAGGCGGTTTTCTATGGCTACACCTTC	CASSYLEAVFYGYTF
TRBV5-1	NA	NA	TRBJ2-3	TGCGCCCGGCGGCGGGGGCCAGGCCTCACAGATACGCAGTATTTT	CARRRGPGLTDTQYF
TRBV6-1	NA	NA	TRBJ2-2	TGTGCCAGCATGACAGGTGTGAACACCGGGGAGCTGTTTTTT	CASMTGVNTGELFF
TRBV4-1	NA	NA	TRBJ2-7	TGCGCCAGCAGCCAATTTCACCGGGACTACGAGCAGTACTTC	CASSQFHRDYEQYF
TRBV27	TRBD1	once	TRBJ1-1	TGTGCCAGCAGGAAACCAGGGGGCACTGAAGCTTTCTTT	CASRKPGGTEAFF
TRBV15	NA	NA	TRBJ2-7	TGTGCCACCAGCAGAGAAATCGGGGGATCTGGTTACGAGCAGTACTTC	CATSREIGGSGYEQYF
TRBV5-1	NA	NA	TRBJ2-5	TGCGCCAGCAGCTTGGGGTCTTGGCAGGGGTACCAAGAGACCCAGTACTTC	CASSLGSWQGYQETQYF